Listed below are T cell receptor beta chains from one sample, sequenced in a study of blood T cell repertoires in COVID-19. The data were produced by immunoSEQ multiplex PCR, yet TCRdb's version contains in-frame clones alone and is incomplete. The table shows about 150,000 clones, with about four fifths occurring only once. Sequenced: peripheral blood. The receptor set was obtained from a man aged 30-40 years with COVID-19, enrolled during active disease. The CDR3 runs from the conserved cysteine through the conserved F or W. A D gene is named only where the DNA matches it firmly. Clone sizes are given selectively: once, few, many, or a class where the clone is expanded.

j_gene: TRBJ1-1
v_gene: TRBV10-3
d_gene: TRBD1
abundance: .
CDR3nt: TGTGCCATCAGTACAACAGGGGGCACTGAAGCTTTCTTT
CDR3aa: CAISTTGGTEAFF

j_gene: TRBJ1-1
v_gene: TRBV5-4
d_gene: TRBD1
abundance: .
CDR3nt: TGTGCCAGCAGCACCGGGACAGGGTGGAGCACTGAAGCTTTCTTT
CDR3aa: CASSTGTGWSTEAFF

j_gene: TRBJ2-7
v_gene: TRBV27
d_gene: TRBD2
abundance: .
CDR3nt: TGTGCCAGCAGTTTATTGGGACTAGCTGCTCGCGAGCAGTACTTC
CDR3aa: CASSLLGLAAREQYF

j_gene: TRBJ2-1
v_gene: TRBV7-3
d_gene: .
abundance: few
CDR3nt: TGTGCCAGCAGCTTAACCCGGACGGGATACAATGAGCAGTTCTTC
CDR3aa: CASSLTRTGYNEQFF

j_gene: TRBJ2-1
v_gene: TRBV4-3
d_gene: .
abundance: .
CDR3nt: TGCGCCAGCAGCCAACGGGCAGGGGGCGGGAGAGGTTCCTACAATGAGCAGTTCTTC
CDR3aa: CASSQRAGGGRGSYNEQFF

j_gene: TRBJ2-1
v_gene: TRBV14
d_gene: TRBD2
abundance: .
CDR3nt: TGTGCCAGCAGCCCTTGGGGTAGCGGGAGCGTTGAGCAGTTCTTC
CDR3aa: CASSPWGSGSVEQFF

j_gene: TRBJ2-2
v_gene: TRBV6-2/TRBV6-3
d_gene: .
abundance: once
CDR3nt: TGTGCCAGCAGTTACCCCGCCCCCCGAGGGAACACCGGGGAGCTGTTTTTT
CDR3aa: CASSYPAPRGNTGELFF

j_gene: TRBJ1-5
v_gene: TRBV19
d_gene: TRBD1
abundance: .
CDR3nt: TGTGCCAGTAGTAGGACAGGGGATAGCAATCAGCCCCAGCATTTT
CDR3aa: CASSRTGDSNQPQHF

j_gene: TRBJ2-1
v_gene: TRBV28
d_gene: TRBD2
abundance: .
CDR3nt: TGTGCCATATCGACTGGGACTAGCGGATTCAATGAGCAGTTCTTC
CDR3aa: CAISTGTSGFNEQFF

j_gene: TRBJ1-1
v_gene: TRBV5-1
d_gene: .
abundance: .
CDR3nt: TGCGCCAGCAGCTTGGAGACTGGGACTGAAGCTTTCTTT
CDR3aa: CASSLETGTEAFF

j_gene: TRBJ1-1
v_gene: TRBV7-6
d_gene: .
abundance: .
CDR3nt: TGTGCCAGCAGCTACTCCCCCACGCGGAACACTGAAGCTTTCTTT
CDR3aa: CASSYSPTRNTEAFF

j_gene: TRBJ2-2
v_gene: TRBV24-1
d_gene: .
abundance: .
CDR3nt: TGTGCCACCAGGGGCAGCAACACCGGGGAGCTGTTTTTT
CDR3aa: CATRGSNTGELFF

j_gene: TRBJ1-5
v_gene: TRBV30
d_gene: .
abundance: .
CDR3nt: TGTGCCTGCGACTCCGGGACACGAAATCAGCCCCAGCATTTT
CDR3aa: CACDSGTRNQPQHF

j_gene: TRBJ2-7
v_gene: TRBV3-1/TRBV3-2
d_gene: TRBD2
abundance: .
CDR3nt: TGTGCCAGCAGCCCTTTGGCGGGAGGCCACGAGCAGTACTTC
CDR3aa: CASSPLAGGHEQYF

j_gene: TRBJ1-1
v_gene: TRBV5-1
d_gene: .
abundance: .
CDR3nt: TGCGCCAGCAGCTACTCAGGTTTGAACACTGAAGCTTTCTTT
CDR3aa: CASSYSGLNTEAFF

j_gene: TRBJ1-2
v_gene: TRBV30
d_gene: TRBD1
abundance: .
CDR3nt: TGTGCTGCTCAGGGACAGAGTCCTTATGGCTACACCTTC
CDR3aa: CAAQGQSPYGYTF

j_gene: TRBJ2-4
v_gene: TRBV19
d_gene: .
abundance: .
CDR3nt: TGTGCCAGTAACAATCTGGGAGGAACGGCCATTCAGTACTTC
CDR3aa: CASNNLGGTAIQYF

j_gene: TRBJ2-3
v_gene: TRBV10-2
d_gene: TRBD2
abundance: .
CDR3nt: TGCGCCTCCGGACTAGCAGCTAGCACAGATACGCAGTATTTT
CDR3aa: CASGLAASTDTQYF

j_gene: TRBJ1-4
v_gene: TRBV19
d_gene: TRBD1
abundance: .
CDR3nt: TGTGCCACCTCAGACCGGGGACAGTCTAATGAAAAACTGTTTTTT
CDR3aa: CATSDRGQSNEKLFF

j_gene: TRBJ2-2
v_gene: TRBV28
d_gene: .
abundance: once
CDR3nt: TGTGCCAGCAGTTCCTACTTGACCACTAGCAGTACCGGGGAGCTGTTTTTT
CDR3aa: CASSSYLTTSSTGELFF

j_gene: TRBJ1-2
v_gene: TRBV6-6
d_gene: TRBD1
abundance: .
CDR3nt: TGTGCCAGCAGTGAGGGACAGGTCTATGGCTACACCTTC
CDR3aa: CASSEGQVYGYTF

j_gene: TRBJ2-1
v_gene: TRBV27
d_gene: TRBD2
abundance: .
CDR3nt: TGTGCCAGCAGTTCGGCGGGAGCTGGGCACAATGAGCAGTTCTTC
CDR3aa: CASSSAGAGHNEQFF

j_gene: TRBJ2-3
v_gene: TRBV29-1
d_gene: .
abundance: .
CDR3nt: TGCAGCGTTGGGGGTGCCCATAGCGGCAGCACAGATACGCAGTATTTT
CDR3aa: CSVGGAHSGSTDTQYF

j_gene: TRBJ2-2
v_gene: TRBV19
d_gene: .
abundance: few
CDR3nt: TGTGCCAGTAGTAATTGGCTGGCCGGGGAGCTGTTTTTT
CDR3aa: CASSNWLAGELFF

j_gene: TRBJ1-4
v_gene: TRBV6-5
d_gene: .
abundance: .
CDR3nt: TGTGCCAGCAGTTTTGCCCTCACAGAGGAAAAACTGTTTTTT
CDR3aa: CASSFALTEEKLFF

j_gene: TRBJ2-5
v_gene: TRBV5-6
d_gene: TRBD2
abundance: .
CDR3nt: TGTGCCAGCGAAGGACTAGCGGGATCGGAGACCCAGTACTTC
CDR3aa: CASEGLAGSETQYF

j_gene: TRBJ2-7
v_gene: TRBV28
d_gene: .
abundance: .
CDR3nt: TGTGCCAGCAGTCCCCCCACGGGTGCTAGCGAGGCCCGGTACTTC
CDR3aa: CASSPPTGASEARYF

j_gene: TRBJ2-7
v_gene: TRBV6-5
d_gene: .
abundance: .
CDR3nt: TGTGCCAGCAGGTCGCAGGGTAACTACGAGCAGTACTTC
CDR3aa: CASRSQGNYEQYF

j_gene: TRBJ2-7
v_gene: TRBV27
d_gene: .
abundance: .
CDR3nt: TGTGCCAGCAGTTGGCAGGGAGGAGGTTCCTACGAGCAGTACTTC
CDR3aa: CASSWQGGGSYEQYF

j_gene: TRBJ2-5
v_gene: TRBV6-6
d_gene: .
abundance: .
CDR3nt: TGTGCCAGCATCCCCGGGGGTCAAGAGACCCAGTACTTC
CDR3aa: CASIPGGQETQYF

j_gene: TRBJ2-1
v_gene: TRBV11-3
d_gene: .
abundance: .
CDR3nt: TGTGCCAGCAGCTTAGGGCAACAGGGACCCAATGAGCAGTTCTTC
CDR3aa: CASSLGQQGPNEQFF

j_gene: TRBJ2-1
v_gene: TRBV6-4
d_gene: TRBD2
abundance: .
CDR3nt: TGTGCCAGCAGTCGGGGGGACAATGAGCAGTTCTTC
CDR3aa: CASSRGDNEQFF

j_gene: TRBJ2-7
v_gene: TRBV9
d_gene: .
abundance: .
CDR3nt: TGTGCCAGCAGCCCCCGGACTCGACCCTACGAGCAGTACTTC
CDR3aa: CASSPRTRPYEQYF

j_gene: TRBJ2-1
v_gene: TRBV18
d_gene: .
abundance: once
CDR3nt: TGTGCCAGCTCACCAGGGAGGGAGCAGTTCTTC
CDR3aa: CASSPGREQFF

j_gene: TRBJ2-4
v_gene: TRBV3-1/TRBV3-2
d_gene: TRBD2
abundance: .
CDR3nt: TGTGCCAGCAGTCGGCTAGCGGGATCTAAAAACATTCAGTACTTC
CDR3aa: CASSRLAGSKNIQYF

j_gene: TRBJ2-7
v_gene: TRBV2
d_gene: TRBD1
abundance: .
CDR3nt: TGTGCCAGCAGTGAACTGACAGGGGAGTTTCGCGAGCAGTACTTC
CDR3aa: CASSELTGEFREQYF

j_gene: TRBJ1-3
v_gene: TRBV7-6
d_gene: TRBD1
abundance: .
CDR3nt: TGTGCCAGCAGCTTATCGGGACAGGGTGGAAACACCATATATTTT
CDR3aa: CASSLSGQGGNTIYF

j_gene: TRBJ2-2
v_gene: TRBV12-3/TRBV12-4
d_gene: .
abundance: many
CDR3nt: TGTGCCAGCACCCCTTCAGGGCGGGGGGAGCTGTTTTTT
CDR3aa: CASTPSGRGELFF

j_gene: TRBJ1-5
v_gene: TRBV19
d_gene: .
abundance: .
CDR3nt: TGTGCCAGTAGTCCCTCTTATAGCAATCAGCCCCAGCATTTT
CDR3aa: CASSPSYSNQPQHF

j_gene: TRBJ2-3
v_gene: TRBV6-2/TRBV6-3
d_gene: TRBD2
abundance: .
CDR3nt: TGTGCCAGCAGTCCCCGGACTAGCGGGAGGGATCCCCTGGCGCAGTATTTT
CDR3aa: CASSPRTSGRDPLAQYF

j_gene: TRBJ2-7
v_gene: TRBV29-1
d_gene: .
abundance: .
CDR3nt: TGCAGCGTTGATGGCCCTGGCGGATCTCCCTACGAGCAGTACTTC
CDR3aa: CSVDGPGGSPYEQYF